These 30 T cell receptor beta chains originate from one sample sequenced in a study of T cell changes during pregnancy in multiple sclerosis. Profiled with immunoSEQ multiplex PCR; TCRdb holds only in-frame clones, not every one. The table shows about 80,000 clones, with around 92% occurring only once. Specimen: peripheral blood, collected before pregnancy. These TCRs come from a female donor with multiple sclerosis, enrolled in a pregnancy study.

In this sample, this clone turned up once. The J gene is TRBJ2-2, the V gene TRBV7-3; tentative D call: TRBD1 (5 bases). V was clipped by 5 bases and J by 3 bases, with 7 bases between them. CDR3 size: 13 residues. Germline CDR1 is SGHTA and CDR2 is FQGTGA. CDR3 DNA: TGTGCCAGCAGCCTACAGGACACCGGGGAGCTGTTTTTT. Protein sequence: CASSLQDTGELFF.

This sequence joins TRBV5-8 and TRBJ1-2; D may be TRBD1 (6 bases). CDR1 and CDR2 (germline): SGHTS, YDEGEE. The CDR3 totals 14 residues. V was clipped by 0 bases and J by 8 bases, with 14 bases between them. The CDR3 spells CASSLVSGARGYTF. In nucleotides, the CDR3 is TGTGCCAGCAGCTTGGTGTCAGGGGCGAGGGGCTACACCTTC.

The V and J genes are TRBV10-3 and TRBJ1-2, with 7 bases matching TRBD1. After removal of 11 bases from V and 3 bases from J, the junction contained 6 bases not matched to a gene. The CDR3 has 12 amino acids. Germline-derived CDR1 and CDR2 are ENHRY and SYGVKD. In DNA form, the CDR3 reads TGTGCCCTTTACACAGGGGACTATGGCTACACCTTC. Translated, it gives CALYTGDYGYTF.

The gene calls are TRBV7-8 and TRBJ2-7, with TRBD1 matching over 9 bases. V gave up 2 bases and J gave up 2 bases; unmatched junction bases: 7. CDR3 length: 16 amino acids. CDR1 SGHVS and CDR2 FQNEAQ come from the germline V gene. CDR3 amino acids: CASSLSWGDRAYEQYF. DNA for the CDR3: TGTGCCAGCAGCTTAAGTTGGGGGGACAGGGCCTACGAGCAGTACTTC.

This chain connects TRBV5-4 to TRBJ1-2; D unresolved. Trimming took 4 bases from V and 0 from J, leaving 16 bases between them. Germline V lookup: CDR1 SGHNT, CDR2 YYREEE (reference sequence). The CDR3 length is 16 residues. In nucleotides, the CDR3 is TGTGCCAGCAGCCCGACCCAGACATATACTAACTATGGCTACACCTTC. Translating gives CASSPTQTYTNYGYTF.

This clone was observed once. This rearrangement joins TRBV10-2 to TRBJ1-2, with 7 bases matching TRBD1. CDR1 and CDR2 from the germline V gene are WSHSY and SAAADI. Losses at the gene ends were 8 bases for V and 5 bases for J; bases not matched to a gene: 11. CDR3 size: 14 residues. The chain's CDR3 is CASGGQGERYGYTF. DNA of the CDR3: TGCGCCAGCGGAGGCCAGGGGGAGAGATATGGCTACACCTTC.

CDR3 amino acids: CASIPTPGGAGGANVLTF. The CDR3 DNA reads as TGTGCCAGCATCCCTACCCCGGGGGGCGCAGGCGGGGCCAACGTCCTGACTTTC. The rearrangement uses TRBV2 and TRBJ2-6, with D possibly TRBD2 on 7 matching bases. The germline V gene encodes CDR1 SNHLY and CDR2 FYNNEI. Trimming pared 7 bases from V and 4 bases from J, leaving 23 bases between. The CDR3 loop spans 18 amino acids.

The chain employs TRBV27 and TRBJ1-4; the match to TRBD1 covers 7 bases. Trimming cost V 5 bases and J 10 bases; bases outside gene matches: 13. The CDR3 is 15 amino acids. Germline values: CDR1 MNHEY, CDR2 SMNVEV (reference sequence). CDR3 bases: TGTGCCAGCAGTCCAGGGGGGACCTTACCCACAAAACTGTTTTTT. It is translated as CASSPGGTLPTKLFF. The full variable domain, with the rest looked up from reference TRBV27 and TRBJ1-4, is EAQVTQNPRYLITVTGKKLTVTCSQNMNHEYMSWYRQDPGLGLRQIYYSMNVEVTDKGDVPEGYKVSRKEKRNFPLILESPSPNQTSLYFCASSPGGTLPTKLFFGSGTQLSVL.

This clone was seen just once. V is TRBV19 and J is TRBJ2-5; the D is unclear. The V and J ends lost 0 bases and 7 bases respectively, with 3 bases between them. There are 11 residues in the CDR3. The V gene's germline CDR1 is LNHDA and CDR2 SQIVND (reference sequence). The CDR3 nucleotides are TGTGCCAGTAGTATAGATCGGACCCAGTACTTC. Its translation is CASSIDRTQYF.

This sequence joins TRBV7-9 and TRBJ2-7; D not resolved. From germline, CDR1 is SEHNR and CDR2 FQNEAQ (reference sequence). There are 15 residues in the CDR3. Trimming removed 1 base at V and 0 bases at J, with 10 bases between. In nucleotides, the CDR3 is TGTGCCAGCAGCTTAGAGGTCGGGTACTCCTACGAGCAGTACTTC. This translates into CASSLEVGYSYEQYF.

The chain is built from TRBV14 and TRBJ2-7; TRBD2 is a possible D gene (6 bases). The CDR3 consists of 16 residues. V was shortened by 3 bases and J by 2 bases, with 17 bases between the two germline ends. Per the germline V gene, CDR1 is SGHDN and CDR2 is FVKESK. The CDR3 coding sequence is TGTGCCAGCAGCCACTTGCCCAGCGGGTCTGCCTACGAGCAGTACTTC. Its translation: CASSHLPSGSAYEQYF.

This chain joins TRBV4-3 and TRBJ2-7; 7 bases align to TRBD1. The CDR3 length is 15 residues. CDR1 is LGHNA, CDR2 YSLEER, per germline. V dropped 0 bases and J dropped 4; count of bases not matched to a gene: 6. The CDR3 sequence is CASSQDSGQTYEQYF. CDR3 sequence (DNA): TGCGCCAGCAGCCAAGATTCGGGACAGACGTACGAGCAGTACTTC.

This clone came up once. This sequence joins TRBV6-1 and TRBJ1-3; D not certain. The germline gives CDR1 MNHNS, CDR2 SASEGT. This CDR3 has 14 residues. V was trimmed by 7 bases and J by 0 bases, leaving 10 bases between them. The CDR3 protein is CASKNFNSGNTIYF. The CDR3 region has the DNA TGTGCCAGCAAAAATTTTAACTCTGGAAACACCATATATTTT.

This clone showed up just once. J is TRBJ1-5 and V is TRBV27; the D gene is possibly TRBD1 (6 bases). The CDR3 covers 14 residues. Germline V gene sequence: CDR1 MNHEY, CDR2 SMNVEV (reference sequence). V shed 5 bases and J shed 6 bases, with 14 bases lying between them. This chain's CDR3 is CASSGNRAVQPQHF. The CDR3 DNA reads as TGTGCCAGCAGTGGTAACAGGGCCGTTCAGCCCCAGCATTTT.

The rearrangement uses TRBV10-3 and TRBJ2-3, with D unresolved. V lost 8 bases and J 3 bases, leaving 9 bases between the germline ends. The CDR3 consists of 12 residues. CDR1 and CDR2 (germline): ENHRY, SYGVKD. The CDR3 region has the DNA TGTGCCATCGGTGTCAAAACAGATACGCAGTATTTT. Encoded protein: CAIGVKTDTQYF.

The rearrangement uses TRBV6-1 and TRBJ1-4; possible D gene TRBD1, 5 bases. The V end was cut by 3 bases, the J end by 5 bases, with 16 bases between. Germline V CDR1 and CDR2: MNHNS, SASEGT. The CDR3 has 16 amino acids. In DNA, the CDR3 is TGTGCCAGCAGTGACCCCGCTCGGCAGGGCAATGAAAAACTGTTTTTT. This translates into CASSDPARQGNEKLFF.

The chain links TRBV18 to TRBJ2-3, with TRBD2 matching over 8 bases. Per germline, CDR1 KGHSH and CDR2 LQKENI. V lost 6 bases and J lost 5; bases outside the gene matches: 10. The CDR3 covers 15 residues. Here the CDR3 reads CASSTLAAAGDTQYF. The CDR3 DNA reads TGTGCCAGCTCTACACTAGCGGCTGCAGGAGATACGCAGTATTTT.

The chain recombines TRBV6-5 with TRBJ2-7; 11 nucleotides align to TRBD2. The CDR3 sequence is 13 residues long. Germline V gene sequence: CDR1 MNHEY, CDR2 SVGAGI. After removal of 5 bases from V and 8 bases from J, the junction contained 5 bases not matched to a gene. For the CDR3, the DNA is TGTGCCAGCAGTCCGACTAGCGGGATTAAGCAGTACTTC. Its protein product is CASSPTSGIKQYF.

The chain has TRBV28 and TRBJ2-1; unclear D gene. Germline CDR1 and CDR2: MDHEN and SYDVKM. Trimming stripped 3 bases from V and 0 bases from J, with 9 bases between. This CDR3 region has 15 residues. The CDR3, as DNA: TGTGCCAGCAGTTTCGACTCCTACTCCTACAATGAGCAGTTCTTC. Protein sequence: CASSFDSYSYNEQFF.

This rearrangement joins TRBV6-1 to TRBJ2-5, with D possibly TRBD1 on 6 matching bases. Germline-derived CDR1 and CDR2 are MNHNS and SASEGT. The CDR3 has 16 amino acids. Trimming took off 4 bases at V and 2 bases at J, with 17 bases between the two ends. DNA for the CDR3: TGTGCCAGCAGTGCCCTTGGGGGCGGAATACAAGAGACCCAGTACTTC. It is translated as CASSALGGGIQETQYF.

The chain has TRBV6-6 and TRBJ1-1; no definite D call. The germline CDR1 and CDR2 sequences are MNHNY and SVGAGI (reference sequence). Between the trimmed V and J ends, which lost 2 bases and 0 bases, there was a span of 13 bases. The CDR3 length is 16 residues. CDR3 sequence reads: CASSYVGRPLNTEAFF. CDR3 in DNA: TGTGCCAGCAGTTACGTGGGGAGACCTTTGAACACTGAAGCTTTCTTT.

The V gene is TRBV6-5, the J gene TRBJ2-1, with D possibly TRBD2 on 6 matching bases. V shed 2 bases and J shed 6 bases, with 17 bases lying between them. The CDR3 sequence is 16 residues long. The germline CDR1 and CDR2 sequences are MNHEY and SVGAGI. DNA of the CDR3: TGTGCCAGCAGTTACCCCCTGGGGGGATCGGTCAATGAGCAGTTCTTC. Translating it yields CASSYPLGGSVNEQFF.

Only a few counts were recorded for this clone. The chain recombines TRBV29-1 with TRBJ2-2, with D possibly being TRBD1 (5 bases). Germline V gives CDR1 SQVTM, CDR2 ANQGSEA. The V and J ends lost 4 bases and 1 base respectively, with 10 bases between them. The CDR3 length is 14 residues. The CDR3 sequence is CSVVRQGNTGELFF. The DNA of the CDR3 is TGCAGCGTTGTTAGGCAGGGGAACACCGGGGAGCTGTTTTTT.

The chain combines TRBV6-1 with TRBJ2-7; D gene ambiguous. Trimming took off 4 bases at V and 0 bases at J, with 10 bases between the two ends. The germline V gene encodes CDR1 MNHNS and CDR2 SASEGT. This CDR3 has 14 amino acids. CDR3: CASSVGSRSYEQYF. CDR3 coding DNA: TGTGCCAGCAGTGTGGGTAGCCGCTCCTACGAGCAGTACTTC.

The chain has TRBV27 and TRBJ2-7; D is perhaps TRBD2 (5 bases). Trimming took off 2 bases at V and 2 bases at J, with 7 bases between the two ends. This CDR3 has 13 amino acids. Per germline, CDR1 MNHEY and CDR2 SMNVEV (reference sequence). The CDR3 DNA follows: TGTGCCAGCAGTTTAGGACTTACCTACGAGCAGTACTTC. Protein product: CASSLGLTYEQYF.

This clone was seen a single time. J is TRBJ2-5 and V is TRBV15, with no clear D. CDR3 length: 13 residues. Germline CDR1 and CDR2: LNHNV and YYDKDF (reference sequence). The ends were cut back, 1 base at V and 1 base at J, with 4 bases in the middle. The CDR3 region is CATSRALQETQYF. The CDR3 bases are TGTGCCACCAGCAGAGCTCTCCAAGAGACCCAGTACTTC.

The rearrangement links TRBV25-1 to TRBJ2-5; 9 bases are a match to TRBD1. V lost 0 bases, J lost 5 bases, and 10 bases stayed unmatched. The CDR3 has 17 residues. CDR1 MGHDK and CDR2 SYGVNS come from the germline V gene. The CDR3 spells CASSEYKQGASEETQYF. The CDR3 DNA follows: TGTGCCAGCAGTGAATATAAACAGGGGGCTAGCGAGGAGACCCAGTACTTC.

The chain recombines TRBV2 with TRBJ2-7, with 15 bases aligning to TRBD2. Germline trimming cut 6 bases from V and 3 bases from J; bases unmatched to any gene: 3. CDR1 and CDR2 (germline): SNHLY, FYNNEI. The CDR3 runs 15 residues. In DNA form, the CDR3 reads TGTGCCAGCAGGGAGGGACTAGCGGGAGGCTACGAGCAGTACTTC. Translating it yields CASREGLAGGYEQYF.

This rearrangement joins TRBV15 to TRBJ2-2; a possible D gene is TRBD2 (5 bases). Trimming took 1 base from V and 7 from J, leaving 13 bases between them. This CDR3 is built from 15 residues. Germline lookup yields CDR1 LNHNV and CDR2 YYDKDF (reference sequence). The CDR3 spells CATSRGERADGELFF. The DNA of the CDR3 is TGTGCCACCAGCAGAGGCGAGAGGGCTGACGGGGAGCTGTTTTTT.

The gene calls are TRBV19 and TRBJ2-2; 7 nucleotides agree with TRBD1. After removal of 2 bases from V and 1 base from J, the junction contained 4 bases not matched to a gene. Germline V CDR1 and CDR2: LNHDA, SQIVND (reference sequence). The CDR3 has 16 residues. In DNA form, the CDR3 reads TGTGCCAGTAGTATATTCTGGACAGGGAACACCGGGGAGCTGTTTTTT. This codes for CASSIFWTGNTGELFF. The entire variable domain, with the rest obtained from reference TRBV19 and TRBJ2-2, is as follows: DGGITQSPKYLFRKEGQNVTLSCEQNLNHDAMYWYRQDPGQGLRLIYYSQIVNDFQKGDIAEGYSVSREKKESFPLTVTSAQKNPTAFYLCASSIFWTGNTGELFFGEGSRLTVL.